This record looks at one T cell receptor beta chain sequence and its context. There are 13 residues in the CDR3. The germline V gene has CDR1 MNHNY and CDR2 SVGAGI (reference sequence). V lost 8 bases and J 0 bases, leaving 11 bases between the germline ends. This sample was included in a study of blood T cell repertoires in COVID-19. At the level of the study: PBMCs, B-cell-depleted T cells, or T cells were the source of the cDNA or gDNA that made up the material.

Using immunoSEQ multiplex PCR, the repertoire was profiled, and TCRdb retains in-frame clones only, with some absent. The sample lists about 240,000 clones; 82% were seen once. The sample was peripheral blood. V usage is TRBV6-6 and J usage is TRBJ2-7, with D unresolved. The receptor was derived from a woman between 65 and 79 years old with acute or convalescent COVID-19. CDR3 protein: CASLGGSSYEQYF. The CDR3 DNA reads TGTGCCAGCCTTGGCGGTAGCTCCTACGAGCAGTACTTC.